This TCR beta chain stems from a study of identical twins' blood T cells. TCRdb called the 5' RACE reads again in MiXCR, with one record for every CDR3 protein. Of 350,000 to 450,000 distinct CDR3 sequences detected, more than 25% appear once; the ten largest clones hold about 6%. The V end was cut by 0 bases, the J end by 3 bases, with 9 bases between. CDR1 is MNHEY and CDR2 is SVGAGI in the germline V gene. This CDR3 spans 14 amino acids. V gene TRBV6-5 combines with J gene TRBJ2-7; D unclear. Sequencing was performed on PBMCs. This TCR derives from a woman between 18 and 55 years old in good health. As DNA, the CDR3 is TGTGCCAGCAGTTACTCTTACGAAGTCTACGAGCAGTACTTC. This codes for CASSYSYEVYEQYF.